This T cell receptor beta chain appears in the sequencing data of a study of blood T cells in healthy people across ages. Broader study findings: PBMCs that were unsorted prevented a conclusive naive versus antigen-experienced comparison. Changes in expanded clonotypes were possibly confounded, as the CMV status of donors was unknown.

Combining a sample-barcoded 5' primer with a J-beta primer mix, a second PCR ran for about 6 to 12 cycles. Using its own MiXCR run on the 5' RACE reads, TCRdb lists one record per CDR3 protein. Among about 810,000 distinct CDR3 sequences, under 40% were seen once, and the ten largest hold about an eighth. About this clonotype: Its antigen is still unknown.

V lost 6 bases and J lost 6; bases outside the gene matches: 2. CDR1 SNHLY and CDR2 FYNNEI come from the germline V gene. The CDR3 runs to 12 residues. Each sample gave at least 6.5 million isolated PBMCs. The source of this sequence is a man younger than 35 in good health. Material: blood. The chain employs TRBV2 and TRBJ2-3; 8 nucleotides align to TRBD2. Written as DNA, the CDR3 is TGTGCCAGCAGGAGACTAGCGGATACGCAGTATTTT. Its protein is CASRRLADTQYF.